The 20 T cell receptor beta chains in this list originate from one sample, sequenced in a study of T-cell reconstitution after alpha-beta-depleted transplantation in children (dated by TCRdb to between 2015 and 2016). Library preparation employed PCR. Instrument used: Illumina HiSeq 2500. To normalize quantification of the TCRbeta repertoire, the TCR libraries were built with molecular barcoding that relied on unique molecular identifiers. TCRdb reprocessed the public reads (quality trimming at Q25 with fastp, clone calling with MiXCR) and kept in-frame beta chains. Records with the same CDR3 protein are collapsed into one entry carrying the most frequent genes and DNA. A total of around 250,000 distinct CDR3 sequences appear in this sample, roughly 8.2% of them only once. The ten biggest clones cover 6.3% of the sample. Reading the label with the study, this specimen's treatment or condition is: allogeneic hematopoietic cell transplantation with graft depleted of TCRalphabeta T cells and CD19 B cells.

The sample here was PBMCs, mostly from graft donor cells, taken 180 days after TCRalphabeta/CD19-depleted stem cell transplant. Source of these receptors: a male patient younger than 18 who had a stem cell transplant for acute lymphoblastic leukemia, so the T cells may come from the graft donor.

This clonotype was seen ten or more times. The CDR3 DNA reads as TGTGCCAGCAGCCCCGCCCGATTCTACGAGCAGTACTTC. It translates to CASSPARFYEQYF. J is TRBJ2-7 and V is TRBV28; D is ambiguous. The CDR3 is 13 residues long. With 6 bases removed from V and 3 bases from J, the gap between germline ends came to 12 bases. Germline V lookup: CDR1 MDHEN, CDR2 SYDVKM.

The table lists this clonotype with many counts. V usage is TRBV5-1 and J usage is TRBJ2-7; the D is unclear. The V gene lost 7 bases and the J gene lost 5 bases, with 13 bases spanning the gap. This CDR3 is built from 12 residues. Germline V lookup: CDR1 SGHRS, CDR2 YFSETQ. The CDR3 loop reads CASQGYSHEQYF. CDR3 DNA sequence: TGCGCCAGCCAAGGATACAGCCACGAGCAGTACTTC.

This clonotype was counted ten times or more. The CDR3 coding sequence is TGCAGCGTCAAGGGGGCAACCTACGAGCAGTACTTC. Amino acid sequence: CSVKGATYEQYF. The rearrangement uses TRBV29-1 and TRBJ2-7, with 7 bases that match TRBD1. The CDR3 spans 12 residues. The V and J ends lost 6 bases and 2 bases, in that order; junction bases with no gene match: 4. CDR1 and CDR2 (germline): SQVTM, ANQGSEA.

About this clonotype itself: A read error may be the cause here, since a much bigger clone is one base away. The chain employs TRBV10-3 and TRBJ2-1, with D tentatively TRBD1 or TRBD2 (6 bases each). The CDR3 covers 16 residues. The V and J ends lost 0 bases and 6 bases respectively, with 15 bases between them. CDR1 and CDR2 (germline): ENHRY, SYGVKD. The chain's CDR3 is CAISESSGAARNEQFF. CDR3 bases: TGTGCCATCAGTGAGTCCTCGGGGGCAGCCCGCAATGAGCAGTTCTTC.

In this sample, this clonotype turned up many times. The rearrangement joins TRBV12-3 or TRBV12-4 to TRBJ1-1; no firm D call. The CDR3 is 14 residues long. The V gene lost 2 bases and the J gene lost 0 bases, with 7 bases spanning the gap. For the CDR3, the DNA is TGTGCCAGCAGTTTATGGGAAATGAACACTGAAGCTTTCTTT. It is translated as CASSLWEMNTEAFF.

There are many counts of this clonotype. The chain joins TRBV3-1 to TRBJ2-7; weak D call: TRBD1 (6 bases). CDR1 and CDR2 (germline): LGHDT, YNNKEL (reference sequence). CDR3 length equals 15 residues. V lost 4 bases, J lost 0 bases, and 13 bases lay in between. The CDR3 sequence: CASSRTVQGSYEQYF. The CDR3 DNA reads TGTGCCAGCAGCCGAACCGTACAGGGCTCCTACGAGCAGTACTTC.

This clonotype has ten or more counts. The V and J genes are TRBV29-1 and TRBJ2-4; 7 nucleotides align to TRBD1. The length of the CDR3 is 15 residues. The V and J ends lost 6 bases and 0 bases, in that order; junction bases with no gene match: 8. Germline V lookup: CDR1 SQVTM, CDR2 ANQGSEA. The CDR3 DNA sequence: TGCAGCGTCCCTGGGGACAGCCTAGCCAAAAACATTCAGTACTTC. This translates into CSVPGDSLAKNIQYF.

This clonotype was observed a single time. CDR3 protein: CASSRTSGSAPSTDTQYF. In nucleotides, the CDR3 is TGTGCCAGCAGTAGGACTAGCGGGTCTGCTCCTAGCACAGATACGCAGTATTTT. The chain carries TRBV6-1 and TRBJ2-3, with TRBD2 identical over 11 bases. The CDR3 contains 18 residues. Germline V gene lookup returns CDR1 MNHNS and CDR2 SASEGT. With V trimmed by 5 bases and J by 0 bases, 10 bases remained unmatched.

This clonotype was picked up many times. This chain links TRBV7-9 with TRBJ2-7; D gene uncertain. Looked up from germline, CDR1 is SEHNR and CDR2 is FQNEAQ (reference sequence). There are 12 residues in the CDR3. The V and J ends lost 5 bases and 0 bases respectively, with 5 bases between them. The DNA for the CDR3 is TGTGCCAGCAGCGACTTCTCCTACGAGCAGTACTTC. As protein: CASSDFSYEQYF.

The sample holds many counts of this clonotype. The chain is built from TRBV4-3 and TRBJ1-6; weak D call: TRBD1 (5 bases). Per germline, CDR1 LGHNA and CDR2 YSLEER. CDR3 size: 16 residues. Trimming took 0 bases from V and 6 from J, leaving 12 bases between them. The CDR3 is CASSQDPTAFNSPLHF. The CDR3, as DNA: TGCGCCAGCAGCCAAGATCCGACAGCATTTAATTCACCCCTCCACTTT.

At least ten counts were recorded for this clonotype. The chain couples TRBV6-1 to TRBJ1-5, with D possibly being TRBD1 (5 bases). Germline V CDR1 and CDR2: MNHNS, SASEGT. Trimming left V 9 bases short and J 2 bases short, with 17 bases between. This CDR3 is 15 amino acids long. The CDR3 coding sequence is TGTGCCAGTTCCCTGAGGGGCGCGGGCAATCAGCCCCAGCATTTT. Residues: CASSLRGAGNQPQHF.

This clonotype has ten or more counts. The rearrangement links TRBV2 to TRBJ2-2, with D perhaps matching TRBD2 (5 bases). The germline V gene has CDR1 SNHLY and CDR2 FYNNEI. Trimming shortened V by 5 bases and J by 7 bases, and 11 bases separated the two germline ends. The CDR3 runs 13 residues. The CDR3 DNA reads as TGTGCCAGCAGTCGGACTCTGGGCGGGGAGCTGTTTTTT. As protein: CASSRTLGGELFF.

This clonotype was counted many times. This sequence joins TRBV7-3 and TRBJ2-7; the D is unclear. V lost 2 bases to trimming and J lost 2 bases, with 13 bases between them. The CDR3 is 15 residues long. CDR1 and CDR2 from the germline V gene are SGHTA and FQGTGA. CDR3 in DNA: TGTGCCAGCAGCTTATGTGGTGGGTGGGCCTACGAGCAGTACTTC. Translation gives CASSLCGGWAYEQYF.

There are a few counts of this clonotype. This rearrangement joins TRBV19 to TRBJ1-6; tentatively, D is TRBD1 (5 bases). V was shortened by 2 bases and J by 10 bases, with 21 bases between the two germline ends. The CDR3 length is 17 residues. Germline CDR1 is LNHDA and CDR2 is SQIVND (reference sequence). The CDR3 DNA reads TGTGCCAGTAGTATAAGGCAGGGTGGATTCTTACGGTCACCCCTCCACTTT. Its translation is CASSIRQGGFLRSPLHF.

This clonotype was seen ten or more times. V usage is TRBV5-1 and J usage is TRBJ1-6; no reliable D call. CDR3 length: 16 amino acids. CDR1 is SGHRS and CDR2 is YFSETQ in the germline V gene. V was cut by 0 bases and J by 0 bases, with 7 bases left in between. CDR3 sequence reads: CASSLDSGSYNSPLHF. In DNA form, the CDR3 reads TGCGCCAGCAGCTTGGATAGTGGCTCCTATAATTCACCCCTCCACTTT. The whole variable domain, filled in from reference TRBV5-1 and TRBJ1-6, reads KAGVTQTPRYLIKTRGQQVTLSCSPISGHRSVSWYQQTPGQGLQFLFEYFSETQRNKGNFPGRFSGRQFSNSRSEMNVSTLELGDSALYLCASSLDSGSYNSPLHFGNGTRLTVT.

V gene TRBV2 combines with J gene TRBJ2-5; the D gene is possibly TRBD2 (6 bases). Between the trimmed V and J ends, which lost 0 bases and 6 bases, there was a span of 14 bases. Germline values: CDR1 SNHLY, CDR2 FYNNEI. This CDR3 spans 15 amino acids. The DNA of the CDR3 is TGTGCCAGCAGTGAAGCTTGGAGGGTGCGGCAGACCCAGTACTTC. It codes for CASSEAWRVRQTQYF.

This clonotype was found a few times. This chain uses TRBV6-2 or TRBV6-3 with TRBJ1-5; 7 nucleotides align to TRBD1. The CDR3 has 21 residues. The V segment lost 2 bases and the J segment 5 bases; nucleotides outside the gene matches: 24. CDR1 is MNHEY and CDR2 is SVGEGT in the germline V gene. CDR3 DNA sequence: TGTGCCAGCAGTTACACGACCCTGTTGACAGGGAAAGCCCACAATGATCAGCCCCAGCATTTT. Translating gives CASSYTTLLTGKAHNDQPQHF.

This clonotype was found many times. Here the CDR3 DNA reads TGTGCCAGCAGCCGGGACAGGTGGGTGAAGGAGCAGTACTTC. It yields the protein CASSRDRWVKEQYF. The rearrangement uses TRBV7-9 and TRBJ2-7, with 8 positions matching TRBD1. The V and J ends lost 5 bases and 7 bases, in that order; junction bases with no gene match: 10. This CDR3 has 14 residues. Per germline, CDR1 SEHNR and CDR2 FQNEAQ (reference sequence).

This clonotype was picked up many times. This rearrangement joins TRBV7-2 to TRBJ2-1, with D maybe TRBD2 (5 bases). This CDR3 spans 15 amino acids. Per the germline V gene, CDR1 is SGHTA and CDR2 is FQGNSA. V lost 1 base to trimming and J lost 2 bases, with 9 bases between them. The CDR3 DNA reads TGTGCCAGCAGCTTAGATGCGGGCCCCTACAATGAGCAGTTCTTC. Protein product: CASSLDAGPYNEQFF.

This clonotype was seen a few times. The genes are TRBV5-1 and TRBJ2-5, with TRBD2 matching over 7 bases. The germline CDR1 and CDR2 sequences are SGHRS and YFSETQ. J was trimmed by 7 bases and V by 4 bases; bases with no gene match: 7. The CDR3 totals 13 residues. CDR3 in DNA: TGCGCCAGCAGCCAAGGGAGGGGAGTGACCCAGTACTTC. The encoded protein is CASSQGRGVTQYF.